These 22 T cell receptor beta chains came from one sample sequenced in a study of cytomegalovirus exposure and HLA in healthy donors. The assay was immunoSEQ multiplex PCR, and TCRdb's table has in-frame clones only and misses some. The sample holds 150,000 to 160,000 clones; approximately 86% are singletons and the top ten take approximately 20%. Input material: PBMCs. The receptors were gathered from a man between 18 and 29 years old in good health and CMV-seropositive.

This clone has only one observation. The rearrangement uses TRBV5-1 and TRBJ2-7; 7 bases are shared with TRBD2. With V trimmed by 0 bases and J by 7 bases, 4 bases remained unmatched. CDR1 and CDR2 from the germline V gene are SGHRS and YFSETQ. This CDR3 spans 13 amino acids. CDR3 nucleotides: TGCGCCAGCAGCTTGGGCGGGGGTGGAGAGCAGTACTTC. Its protein product is CASSLGGGGEQYF. Using reference TRBV5-1 and TRBJ2-7 for the parts outside the CDR3, the full variable domain is KAGVTQTPRYLIKTRGQQVTLSCSPISGHRSVSWYQQTPGQGLQFLFEYFSETQRNKGNFPGRFSGRQFSNSRSEMNVSTLELGDSALYLCASSLGGGGEQYFGPGTRLTVT.

The CDR3 region is CASSVHPGQGNEQFF. DNA for the CDR3: TGTGCCAGCAGCGTTCATCCGGGACAGGGTAATGAGCAGTTCTTC. The V gene is TRBV9, the J gene TRBJ2-1; TRBD1 aligns across 9 bases. The CDR3 is 15 residues long. CDR1 SGDLS and CDR2 YYNGEE come from the germline V gene. The trim removed 2 bases at V and 7 bases at J, leaving 7 bases unmatched.

The chain uses TRBV5-1 and TRBJ1-3, with D uncertain. The CDR3 consists of 15 residues. Trimming left V 0 bases short and J 0 bases short, with 7 bases between. From germline, CDR1 is SGHRS and CDR2 YFSETQ. In nucleotides, the CDR3 is TGCGCCAGCAGCTTGGACTCCCGCTCTGGAAACACCATATATTTT. Residues: CASSLDSRSGNTIYF.

This rearrangement joins TRBV7-7 to TRBJ2-5; tentatively, D is TRBD2 (5 bases). CDR3 length: 12 amino acids. Trimming took off 5 bases at V and 5 bases at J, with 9 bases between the two ends. Per the germline V gene, CDR1 is SSHAT and CDR2 is FNYEAQ (reference sequence). The CDR3 region is CASSPRGETQYF. The CDR3 DNA reads TGTGCCAGCAGCCCCCGCGGGGAGACCCAGTACTTC.

In DNA, the CDR3 is TGTGCCAGCTCACCATGGATAGTCCGGGACAGGGGGGGAACGGACTATGGCTACACCTTC. It specifies CASSPWIVRDRGGTDYGYTF. The rearrangement links TRBV18 to TRBJ1-2, with 11 bases that match TRBD1. V lost 2 bases to trimming and J lost 3 bases; unmatched junction nucleotides: 17. Germline CDR1 and CDR2: KGHSH and LQKENI. The CDR3 totals 20 residues.

This chain connects TRBV10-3 to TRBJ2-7, with TRBD1 matching 11 bases. The germline CDR1 and CDR2 sequences are ENHRY and SYGVKD. This CDR3 has 15 residues. V was pared by 6 bases and J by 2 bases, with 6 bases of the junction left unmatched. The CDR3 DNA reads TGTGCCATCAGGGGTCCGGGACAGGGGGCCTACGAGCAGTACTTC. It codes for CAIRGPGQGAYEQYF.

The chain has TRBV6-1 and TRBJ2-7; a weak D match, TRBD2 (5 bases). The CDR3 has 14 amino acids. Per the germline V gene, CDR1 is MNHNS and CDR2 is SASEGT. Trimming cost V 6 bases and J 0 bases, with 12 bases left between them. CDR3 DNA sequence: TGTGCCAGCAGCTTGAGCGGTCGCTCCTACGAGCAGTACTTC. It codes for CASSLSGRSYEQYF.

This chain links TRBV19 with TRBJ2-7, with 7 bases matching TRBD1. After removal of 5 bases from V and 2 bases from J, the junction contained 3 bases not matched to a gene. Germline assignment: CDR1 LNHDA and CDR2 SQIVND (reference sequence). The CDR3 loop spans 13 amino acids. For the CDR3, the DNA is TGTGCCAGTAGTCTGACAGGGACCTACGAGCAGTACTTC. As protein: CASSLTGTYEQYF.

About this clone: Mismatch with germline at one junction end may stem from a read error. This chain uses TRBV11-2 with TRBJ2-1; a weak D match, TRBD2 (6 bases). Germline CDR1 reads SGHAT; CDR2 reads FQNNGV. The CDR3 spans 14 residues. DNA for the CDR3: TGTGCCAGCTGCTTATCCCGCGGGATGTGGGAGCAGTTCTTC. It yields the protein CASCLSRGMWEQFF.

The chain combines TRBV7-3 with TRBJ2-2, with D unresolved. The CDR3 has 15 amino acids. In germline, CDR1 is SGHTA, CDR2 FQGTGA. V gave up 5 bases and J gave up 0 bases, with 10 bases separating them. The CDR3: CASSPTDTNTGELFF. CDR3 in DNA: TGTGCCAGCAGCCCAACAGATACGAACACCGGGGAGCTGTTTTTT.

The V gene is TRBV7-2, the J gene TRBJ2-7; 11 nucleotides agree with TRBD2. Per germline, CDR1 SGHTA and CDR2 FQGNSA. The CDR3 extends over 17 amino acids. The V and J ends lost 5 bases and 2 bases, in that order; junction bases with no gene match: 11. This chain's CDR3 is CASSPPGMGLAAYEQYF. The CDR3, as DNA: TGTGCCAGCAGCCCGCCCGGGATGGGACTAGCGGCCTACGAGCAGTACTTC.

The chain combines TRBV4-3 with TRBJ2-3; 10 nucleotides agree with TRBD2. CDR1 is LGHNA and CDR2 is YSLEER in the germline V gene. V shed 0 bases, J shed 4 bases, and the junction held 4 bases outside the gene matches. The CDR3 extends over 16 amino acids. The CDR3 nucleotides are TGCGCCAGCAGCCAAGATCCCACTAGCGGGGCAGATACGCAGTATTTT. As protein: CASSQDPTSGADTQYF.

This chain joins TRBV4-3 and TRBJ1-2; 7 bases line up with TRBD1. Losses at the gene ends were 8 bases for V and 2 bases for J; bases not matched to a gene: 5. The germline V gene has CDR1 LGHNA and CDR2 YSLEER. The CDR3 loop spans 13 amino acids. CDR3 in DNA: TGCGCCAGCTCCAGACAGGGCAACTATGGCTACACCTTC. Protein product: CASSRQGNYGYTF.

J is TRBJ1-3 and V is TRBV9; weak D call: TRBD1 (5 bases). The CDR3 spans 15 residues. Looked up from germline, CDR1 is SGDLS and CDR2 is YYNGEE. Trimming removed 0 bases from V and 4 bases from J, with 11 bases in between. This chain's CDR3 is CASSVDGGSGNTIYF. For the CDR3, the DNA is TGTGCCAGCAGCGTAGACGGGGGTTCGGGAAACACCATATATTTT.

The chain links TRBV10-3 to TRBJ1-1, with D hard to call. This CDR3 region has 13 residues. The V and J ends lost 6 bases and 1 base respectively, with 9 bases between them. Per germline, CDR1 ENHRY and CDR2 SYGVKD. CDR3 in amino acids: CAISNTANTEAFF. The CDR3, as DNA: TGTGCCATCAGCAATACAGCGAACACTGAAGCTTTCTTT.

The genes are TRBV25-1 and TRBJ2-3, with 12 bases identical to TRBD1. In germline, CDR1 is MGHDK, CDR2 SYGVNS. The CDR3 is made up of 18 amino acids. V lost 4 bases to trimming and J lost 4 bases; unmatched junction nucleotides: 12. The CDR3, as DNA: TGTGCCAGCAGTGGGGTCCTCGGGACAGGGGGCGCGTCAGATACGCAGTATTTT. This codes for CASSGVLGTGGASDTQYF.

The chain has TRBV29-1 and TRBJ1-1, with D possibly TRBD1 on 6 matching bases. Germline CDR1 and CDR2: SQVTM and ANQGSEA. The length of the CDR3 is 15 residues. V was cut by 4 bases and J by 1 base, with 16 bases left in between. CDR3 in DNA: TGCAGCGTTGCTCCGGGCAGGGGCTGGAACACTGAAGCTTTCTTT. Protein sequence: CSVAPGRGWNTEAFF.

The rearrangement uses TRBV5-1 and TRBJ2-7; the match to TRBD2 covers 8 bases. V shed 0 bases and J 5 bases; nucleotides not matched to a gene: 13. The CDR3 extends over 17 amino acids. The germline CDR1 and CDR2 sequences are SGHRS and YFSETQ. Here the CDR3 reads CASSLGGGGSNHHEQYF. DNA for the CDR3: TGCGCCAGCAGCTTGGGAGGCGGGGGGTCTAACCATCACGAGCAGTACTTC.

V gene TRBV5-6 combines with J gene TRBJ1-2, with D perhaps TRBD1 (5 bases). The CDR3 spans 15 residues. Trimming removed 0 bases at V and 3 bases at J, with 12 bases between. Germline CDR1 and CDR2: SGHDT and YYEEEE. DNA for the CDR3: TGTGCCAGCAGCTTGGGTCGGGGGTTGGACTATGGCTACACCTTC. Translation: CASSLGRGLDYGYTF. Filled out from reference TRBV5-6 and TRBJ1-2, the complete variable domain reads DAGVTQSPTHLIKTRGQQVTLRCSPKSGHDTVSWYQQALGQGPQFIFQYYEEEERQRGNFPDRFSGHQFPNYSSELNVNALLLGDSALYLCASSLGRGLDYGYTFGSGTRLTVV.

This chain joins TRBV4-1 and TRBJ2-7, with TRBD1 matching over 7 bases. This CDR3 is 15 amino acids long. Germline V gene lookup returns CDR1 MGHRA and CDR2 YSYEKL. J was trimmed by 5 bases and V by 4 bases; bases with no gene match: 11. The CDR3 DNA sequence: TGCGCCAGCAGCCCCAAAACAGGGGCTCGCAACGAGCAGTACTTC. Its protein is CASSPKTGARNEQYF.

V usage is TRBV7-2 and J usage is TRBJ1-2; a possible D gene is TRBD1 (5 bases). Trimming removed 5 bases from V and 5 bases from J, with 21 bases in between. Germline-derived CDR1 and CDR2 are SGHTA and FQGNSA. The CDR3 consists of 16 residues. CDR3 nucleotides: TGTGCCAGCAGCCACAGGAGGGAGACAGAGAGATATGGCTACACCTTC. Amino acids: CASSHRRETERYGYTF.

This clone was counted only a few times. This chain links TRBV9 with TRBJ2-5, with TRBD1 matching 8 bases. Germline CDR1 SGDLS, CDR2 YYNGEE. V shed 0 bases and J 5 bases; nucleotides not matched to a gene: 6. CDR3 length: 15 residues. CDR3 coding DNA: TGTGCCAGCAGCGTAGCAGGGGGCCTTCTGGAGACCCAGTACTTC. This sequence encodes CASSVAGGLLETQYF.